These T cell receptor beta chains were read from a single sample in a study of a mutant IDH1 vaccine in newly diagnosed glioma. The method was immunoSEQ multiplex PCR; TCRdb's version includes in-frame clones alone and lacks a portion of them. The table has 35,000 to 55,000 clones, about four fifths seen once. No antigen is known for these receptors. The material sequenced was PBMCs, taken from a glioma patient whose treatment included an IDH1 peptide vaccine. These receptors were obtained from a woman younger than 30 with glioma. Some clones in this sample may be carry-over from other donors' samples. Both conserved end residues are part of each CDR3. The order of the fields is clone size, D gene, V gene, J gene, CDR3 protein, CDR3 DNA. D genes are given only for firm matches. Size is stated for part of the rows, as once, few or many counts, or as a class when the clone is expanded.

NA	NA	TRBV7-8	TRBJ2-3	CASSSLGPRSTDTQYF	TGTGCCAGCAGCTCCCTGGGACCGCGAAGCACAGATACGCAGTATTTT
once	TRBD1	TRBV10-3	TRBJ2-7	CAISESAVGTASLSYEQYF	TGTGCCATCAGTGAGTCGGCAGTCGGGACAGCGTCTCTCTCCTACGAGCAGTACTTC
once	TRBD1	TRBV2	TRBJ2-2	CASSRDRGRSGELFF	TGTGCCAGCAGTCGGGACAGGGGGAGGTCCGGGGAGCTGTTTTTT
NA	TRBD1	TRBV4-3	TRBJ1-1	CASSLTTGRDTEAFF	TGCGCCAGCAGCCTCACGACAGGGAGAGACACTGAAGCTTTCTTT
NA	NA	TRBV7-6	TRBJ1-5	CASSIGQSRNQPQHF	TGTGCCAGCAGCATCGGACAGAGCCGCAATCAGCCCCAGCATTTT
NA	NA	TRBV7-2	TRBJ1-1	CASSLNLLNTEAFF	TGTGCCAGCAGCTTAAACTTACTGAACACTGAAGCTTTCTTT
NA	NA	TRBV11-3	TRBJ1-3	CASSFTVSGNTIYF	TGTGCCAGCAGCTTTACAGTCTCAGGAAACACCATATATTTT
few	NA	TRBV5-1	TRBJ1-1	CASKESTEAFF	TGCGCCAGCAAGGAGAGCACTGAAGCTTTCTTT
NA	TRBD1	TRBV6-5	TRBJ1-1	CASSQGGGAFF	TGTGCCAGCAGCCAGGGGGGAGGAGCTTTCTTT
NA	TRBD1	TRBV19	TRBJ1-2	CASSIRPRDRGYGYTF	TGTGCCAGTAGTATACGCCCCCGGGACAGGGGCTATGGCTACACCTTC
NA	NA	TRBV5-6	TRBJ2-7	CASSFSPSYEQYF	TGTGCCAGCAGCTTCTCACCGAGCTACGAGCAGTACTTC
NA	TRBD1	TRBV7-9	TRBJ1-5	CASSFSGQRNQPQHF	TGTGCCAGCAGCTTCTCGGGACAGCGCAATCAGCCCCAGCATTTT
NA	TRBD1	TRBV5-1	TRBJ2-7	CASSAGQVFEQYF	TGCGCCAGCAGCGCGGGACAGGTATTCGAGCAGTACTTC
few	NA	TRBV9	TRBJ2-2	CASSVAIGELFF	TGTGCCAGCAGCGTAGCCATCGGGGAGCTGTTTTTT
NA	NA	TRBV7-3	TRBJ1-2	CASSSLPGGPEGGYTF	TGTGCCAGCAGCTCTTTACCCGGCGGACCAGAGGGAGGCTACACCTTC
NA	TRBD2	TRBV5-1	TRBJ2-1	CASSPGGGGNEQFF	TGCGCCAGCAGCCCGGGGGGGGGAGGGAATGAGCAGTTCTTC
few	NA	TRBV7-7	TRBJ1-2	CASSLSGHLNDGYTF	TGTGCTAGCAGCTTGTCGGGACATCTGAACGATGGCTACACCTTC
once	TRBD2	TRBV4-2	TRBJ2-7	CASSQVSGSSYEQYF	TGTGCCAGCAGCCAAGTTAGCGGGAGCTCCTACGAGCAGTACTTC
NA	NA	TRBV7-9	TRBJ2-1	CASSSLASLYNEQFF	TGTGCCAGCAGCTCCTTAGCTTCGCTTTACAATGAGCAGTTCTTC
NA	NA	TRBV29-1	TRBJ2-7	CSVADGSYEQYF	TGCAGCGTTGCGGACGGCTCCTACGAGCAGTACTTC
NA	NA	TRBV18	TRBJ1-1	CASSPWSTEAFF	TGTGCCAGCTCACCATGGTCAACTGAAGCTTTCTTT
NA	TRBD1	TRBV2	TRBJ1-3	CASSPGTGVSVISGNTIYF	TGTGCCAGTTCACCCGGGACAGGGGTCTCCGTAATCTCTGGAAACACCATATATTTT
NA	NA	TRBV7-2	TRBJ1-2	CASSLEPVNYGYTF	TGTGCCAGCAGCTTAGAGCCAGTTAACTATGGCTACACCTTC
few	NA	TRBV30	TRBJ1-2	CAWIRGARYGYTF	TGTGCCTGGATAAGGGGGGCGCGATATGGCTACACCTTC
NA	NA	TRBV5-1	TRBJ2-2	CASSLPQGNTGELFF	TGCGCCAGCAGCTTGCCGCAGGGGAACACCGGGGAGCTGTTTTTT